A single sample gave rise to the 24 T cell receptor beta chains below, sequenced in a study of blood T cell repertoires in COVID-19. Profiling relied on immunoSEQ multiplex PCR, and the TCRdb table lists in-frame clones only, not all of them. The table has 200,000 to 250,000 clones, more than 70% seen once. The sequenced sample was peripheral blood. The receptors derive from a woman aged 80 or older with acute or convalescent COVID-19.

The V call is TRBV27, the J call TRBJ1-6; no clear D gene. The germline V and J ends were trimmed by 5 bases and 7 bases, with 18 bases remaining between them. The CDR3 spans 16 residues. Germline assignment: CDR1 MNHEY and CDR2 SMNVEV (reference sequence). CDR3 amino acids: CASSPWPYEENSPLHF. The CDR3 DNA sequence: TGTGCCAGCAGTCCCTGGCCCTACGAGGAGAATTCACCCCTCCACTTT.

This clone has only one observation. This CDR3 is CSVDGLAGVLETQYF. The CDR3 DNA is TGCAGCGTTGACGGACTAGCGGGGGTGTTGGAGACCCAGTACTTC. The chain recombines TRBV29-1 with TRBJ2-5; 13 bases are a match to TRBD2. The V gene end was trimmed by 3 bases and the J gene end by 5 bases; junction bases not matched to a gene: 6. CDR1 and CDR2 (germline): SQVTM, ANQGSEA. This CDR3 is 15 amino acids long.

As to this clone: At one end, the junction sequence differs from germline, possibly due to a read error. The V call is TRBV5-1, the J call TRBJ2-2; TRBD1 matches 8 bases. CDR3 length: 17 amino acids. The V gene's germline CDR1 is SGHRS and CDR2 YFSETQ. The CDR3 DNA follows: TGCGCCAGCAGCCCCCCCAGACAGGGGACGAATACCGGGGAGCTGTTTTTT. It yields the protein CASSPPRQGTNTGELFF.

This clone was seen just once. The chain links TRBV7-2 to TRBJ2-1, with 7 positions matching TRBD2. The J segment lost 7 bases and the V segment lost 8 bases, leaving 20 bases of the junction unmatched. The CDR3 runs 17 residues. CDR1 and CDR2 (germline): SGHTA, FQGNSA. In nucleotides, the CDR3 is TGTGCCAGCCGCAGCTTTTCCCTGGGTATGGGGGGGAATGAGCAGTTCTTC. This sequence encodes CASRSFSLGMGGNEQFF.

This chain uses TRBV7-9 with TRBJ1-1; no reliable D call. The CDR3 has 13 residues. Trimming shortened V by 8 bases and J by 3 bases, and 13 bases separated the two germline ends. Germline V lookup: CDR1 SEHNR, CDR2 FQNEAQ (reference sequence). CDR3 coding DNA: TGTGCCAGCCTCGGGGTTGGGGACACTGAAGCTTTCTTT. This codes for CASLGVGDTEAFF.

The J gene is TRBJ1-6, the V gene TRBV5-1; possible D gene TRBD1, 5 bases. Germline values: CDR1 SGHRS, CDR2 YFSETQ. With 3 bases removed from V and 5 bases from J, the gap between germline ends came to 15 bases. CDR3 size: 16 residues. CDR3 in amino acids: CASSYSGRENNSPLHF. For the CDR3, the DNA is TGCGCCAGCAGCTACTCGGGGCGGGAGAATAATTCACCCCTCCACTTT.

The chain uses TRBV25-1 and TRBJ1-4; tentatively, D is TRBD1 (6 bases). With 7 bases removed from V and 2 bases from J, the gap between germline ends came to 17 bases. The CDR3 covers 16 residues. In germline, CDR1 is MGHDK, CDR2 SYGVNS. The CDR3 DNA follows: TGTGCCAGCACAGAGGGACAAAAATCCACTAATGAAAAACTGTTTTTT. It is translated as CASTEGQKSTNEKLFF.

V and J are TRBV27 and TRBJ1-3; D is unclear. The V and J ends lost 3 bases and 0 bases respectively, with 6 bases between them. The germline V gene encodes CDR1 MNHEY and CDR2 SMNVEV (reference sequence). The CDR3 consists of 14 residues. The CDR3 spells CASSFAGSGNTIYF. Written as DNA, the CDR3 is TGTGCCAGCAGTTTCGCGGGCTCTGGAAACACCATATATTTT.

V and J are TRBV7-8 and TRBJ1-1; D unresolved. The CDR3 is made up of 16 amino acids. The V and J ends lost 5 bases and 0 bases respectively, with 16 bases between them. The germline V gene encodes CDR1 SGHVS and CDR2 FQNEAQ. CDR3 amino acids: CASSISYGIMNTEAFF. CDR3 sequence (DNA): TGTGCCAGCAGCATCTCTTACGGGATAATGAACACTGAAGCTTTCTTT.

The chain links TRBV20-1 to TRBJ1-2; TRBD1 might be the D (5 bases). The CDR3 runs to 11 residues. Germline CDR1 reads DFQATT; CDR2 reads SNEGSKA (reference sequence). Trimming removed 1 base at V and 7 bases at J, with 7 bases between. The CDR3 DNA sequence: TGCAGTGCTAGAGGGGGACTTGGCTACACCTTC. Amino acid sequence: CSARGGLGYTF.

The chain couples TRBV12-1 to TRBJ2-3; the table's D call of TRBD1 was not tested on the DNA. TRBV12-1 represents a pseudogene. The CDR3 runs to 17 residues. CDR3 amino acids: CASSFGHPGGATDTQYF. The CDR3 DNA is TGTGCCAGCAGCTTTGGTCATCCAGGGGGAGCCACAGATACGCAGTATTTT.

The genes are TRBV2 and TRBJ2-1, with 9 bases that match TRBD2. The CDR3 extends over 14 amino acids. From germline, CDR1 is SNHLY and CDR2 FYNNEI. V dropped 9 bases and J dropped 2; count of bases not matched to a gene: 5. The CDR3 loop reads CARTSSGAYNEQFF. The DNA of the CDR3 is TGTGCCAGGACTTCTAGCGGGGCCTACAATGAGCAGTTCTTC.

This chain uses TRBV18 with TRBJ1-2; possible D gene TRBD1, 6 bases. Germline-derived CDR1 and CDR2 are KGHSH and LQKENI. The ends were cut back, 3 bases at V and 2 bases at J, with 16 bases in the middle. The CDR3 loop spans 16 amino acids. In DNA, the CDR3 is TGTGCCAGCTCACCGTGGACAGCCAACATCAACTATGGCTACACCTTC. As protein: CASSPWTANINYGYTF.

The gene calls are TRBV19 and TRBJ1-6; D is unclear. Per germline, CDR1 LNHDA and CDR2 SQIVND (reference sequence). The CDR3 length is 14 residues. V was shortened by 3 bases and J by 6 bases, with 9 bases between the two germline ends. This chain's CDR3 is CASSMATPNSPLHF. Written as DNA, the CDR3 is TGTGCCAGTAGTATGGCCACCCCTAATTCACCCCTCCACTTT.

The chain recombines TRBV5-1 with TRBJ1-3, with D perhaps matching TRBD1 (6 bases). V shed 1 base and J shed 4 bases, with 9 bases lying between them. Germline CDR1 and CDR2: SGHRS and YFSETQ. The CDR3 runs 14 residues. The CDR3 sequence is CASSLSGEGNTIYF. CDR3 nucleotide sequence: TGCGCCAGCAGCTTGTCAGGGGAAGGAAACACCATATATTTT.

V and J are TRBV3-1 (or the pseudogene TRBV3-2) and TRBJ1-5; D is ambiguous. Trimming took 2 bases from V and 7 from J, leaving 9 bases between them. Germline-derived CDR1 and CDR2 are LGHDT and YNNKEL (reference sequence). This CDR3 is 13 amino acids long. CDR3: CASSQLPLQPQHF. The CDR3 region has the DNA TGTGCCAGCAGCCAACTGCCCCTACAGCCCCAGCATTTT.

CDR3 sequence: CASSRSGLLVAEAFF. Written as DNA, the CDR3 is TGTGCCAGCAGCCGGTCGGGGTTACTCGTGGCTGAAGCTTTCTTT. J is TRBJ1-1 and V is TRBV7-2, with D unresolved. V gave up 5 bases and J gave up 6 bases, with 19 bases separating them. CDR3 length: 15 residues. CDR1 and CDR2 from the germline V gene are SGHTA and FQGNSA.

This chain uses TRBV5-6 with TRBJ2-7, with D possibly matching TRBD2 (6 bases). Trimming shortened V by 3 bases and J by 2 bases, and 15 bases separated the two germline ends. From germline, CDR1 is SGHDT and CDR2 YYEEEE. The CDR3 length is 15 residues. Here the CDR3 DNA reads TGTGCCAGCAGCTACGGGACTTCCAGAGCCTACGAGCAGTACTTC. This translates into CASSYGTSRAYEQYF.

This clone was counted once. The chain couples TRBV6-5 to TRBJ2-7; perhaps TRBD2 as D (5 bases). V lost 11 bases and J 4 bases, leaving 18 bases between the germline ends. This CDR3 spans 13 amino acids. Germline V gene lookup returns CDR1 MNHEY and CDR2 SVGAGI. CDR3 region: CASLGVGSYEQYF. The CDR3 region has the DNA TGTGCCTCTCTCGGGGTGGGCTCTTACGAGCAGTACTTC.

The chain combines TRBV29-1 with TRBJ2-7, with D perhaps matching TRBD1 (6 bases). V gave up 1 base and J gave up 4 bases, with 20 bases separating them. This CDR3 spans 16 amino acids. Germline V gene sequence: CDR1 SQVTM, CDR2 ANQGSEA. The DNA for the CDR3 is TGCAGCGTTGAAGGGCTTGCCAGGGGAAAAAATTACGAGCAGTACTTC. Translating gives CSVEGLARGKNYEQYF.

CDR3: CASSPTSGSREKLFF. The CDR3, as DNA: TGTGCCAGTAGTCCCACCTCGGGATCTCGGGAAAAACTGTTTTTT. The chain employs TRBV19 and TRBJ1-4; no clear D. CDR1 is LNHDA, CDR2 SQIVND, per germline (reference sequence). The V and J ends lost 5 bases and 8 bases respectively, with 18 bases between them. The CDR3 is made up of 15 amino acids.

The CDR3 reads CASSLGGTGRYEQYF. CDR3 coding DNA: TGCGCCAGCAGCTTGGGCGGGACAGGGCGGTACGAGCAGTACTTC. This chain links TRBV5-1 with TRBJ2-7, with 9 positions matching TRBD1. Germline lookup yields CDR1 SGHRS and CDR2 YFSETQ. The CDR3 contains 15 residues. J gave up 4 bases and V 0 bases, and 5 bases lay outside the gene matches.

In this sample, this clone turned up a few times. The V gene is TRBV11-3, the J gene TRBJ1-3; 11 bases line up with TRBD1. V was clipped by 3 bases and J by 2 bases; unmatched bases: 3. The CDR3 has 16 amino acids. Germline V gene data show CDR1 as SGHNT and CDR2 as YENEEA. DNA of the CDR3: TGTGCCAGCAGCTTGGGACAGGGGGACCCTGGAAACACCATATATTTT. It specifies CASSLGQGDPGNTIYF.

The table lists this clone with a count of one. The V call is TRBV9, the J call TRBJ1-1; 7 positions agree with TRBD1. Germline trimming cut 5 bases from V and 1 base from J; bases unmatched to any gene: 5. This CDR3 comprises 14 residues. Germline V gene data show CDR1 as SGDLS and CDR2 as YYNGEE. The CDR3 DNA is TGTGCCAGCAGTCGCAACAGGGGGAACACTGAAGCTTTCTTT. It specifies CASSRNRGNTEAFF.